The 12 T cell receptor beta chains below come from one sample, sequenced in a study of CD8 T cells in Susac syndrome. An input of about 0.45 to 1 ug of RNA was subjected to reverse transcription using random hexamers. In TCRdb, the immunoSEQ multiplex PCR reads were re-called with MiXCR into one record per CDR3 protein. Of 150,000 to 200,000 distinct CDR3 sequences listed, approximately 93% are singletons. The sequencing sample was made of CD4+ T cells from PBMCs. The receptors stem from a human donor with multiple sclerosis.

The rearrangement joins TRBV3-1 to TRBJ1-1; no clear D gene. Germline lookup yields CDR1 LGHDT and CDR2 YNNKEL (reference sequence). The CDR3 sequence is 14 residues long. Trimming removed 1 base at V and 5 bases at J, with 11 bases between. The CDR3 protein is CASSQVIGQTEAFF. In DNA form, the CDR3 reads TGTGCCAGCAGCCAAGTAATTGGGCAGACTGAAGCTTTCTTT.

V is TRBV6-2 or TRBV6-3 and J is TRBJ2-1; D gene unclear. Germline lookup yields CDR1 MNHEY and CDR2 SVGEGT. The V gene lost 7 bases and the J gene lost 7 bases, with 11 bases spanning the gap. The CDR3 totals 12 residues. CDR3 DNA: TGTGCCAGCACCTCAAGGGCGAATGAGCAGTTCTTC. Translating gives CASTSRANEQFF.

This chain's CDR3 is CASSLALGQGGHEQYF. The CDR3 DNA is TGCGCCAGCAGCTTGGCCTTGGGACAGGGGGGCCACGAGCAGTACTTC. The genes are TRBV5-1 and TRBJ2-7, with 11 nucleotides matching TRBD1. Trimming at V came to 0 bases and at J to 5 bases, leaving 7 bases not matched to a gene. This CDR3 has 16 residues. CDR1 is SGHRS and CDR2 is YFSETQ in the germline V gene. Drawing the rest from reference TRBV5-1 and TRBJ2-7, the complete variable domain is KAGVTQTPRYLIKTRGQQVTLSCSPISGHRSVSWYQQTPGQGLQFLFEYFSETQRNKGNFPGRFSGRQFSNSRSEMNVSTLELGDSALYLCASSLALGQGGHEQYFGPGTRLTVT.

V gene TRBV4-3 combines with J gene TRBJ2-7, with D unresolved. Germline CDR1 is LGHNA and CDR2 is YSLEER. The CDR3 has 15 amino acids. Trimming cost V 0 bases and J 5 bases, with 14 bases left between them. The CDR3 region has the DNA TGCGCCAGCAGCCAAGAAAGAGGCACCCTCCACGAGCAGTACTTC. It is translated as CASSQERGTLHEQYF.

The chain is built from TRBV5-1 and TRBJ1-1, with D possibly being TRBD1 (5 bases). Per germline, CDR1 SGHRS and CDR2 YFSETQ. This CDR3 contains 13 residues. Trimming stripped 0 bases from V and 10 bases from J, with 13 bases between. CDR3 sequence (DNA): TGCGCCAGCAGCTTGGGGGGACCCGAGGGAGCTTTCTTT. Its translation: CASSLGGPEGAFF.

V is TRBV12-3 or TRBV12-4 and J is TRBJ1-2, with TRBD1 as a possible D gene (5 bases). Trimming cost V 5 bases and J 7 bases, with 11 bases left between them. The CDR3 spans 12 residues. Here the CDR3 reads CASSAGTFGYTF. DNA for the CDR3: TGTGCCAGCAGTGCCGGGACTTTTGGCTACACCTTC.

The rearrangement links TRBV12-3 or TRBV12-4 to TRBJ2-4; D is tentatively TRBD1 or TRBD2 (5 bases each). Trimming left V 3 bases short and J 6 bases short, with 30 bases between. This CDR3 is 20 amino acids long. This chain's CDR3 is CASSFRPPGPAAGSGNIQYF. The CDR3 DNA sequence: TGTGCCAGCAGTTTTAGACCTCCGGGACCCGCAGCCGGTAGTGGAAACATTCAGTACTTC.

The chain links TRBV4-2 to TRBJ2-7; D call uncertain. The CDR3 covers 14 residues. Germline V gene sequence: CDR1 LGHNA, CDR2 YNFKEQ. Deletions cut 8 bases from V and 6 bases from J, with 20 bases between. CDR3 coding DNA: TGTGCCAGCGGCCCGGACCCTCCAGTCGGCGAGCAGTACTTC. It encodes CASGPDPPVGEQYF.

This rearrangement joins TRBV4-1 to TRBJ2-3; 8 bases are shared with TRBD1. The V gene's germline CDR1 is MGHRA and CDR2 YSYEKL. Losses at the gene ends were 0 bases for V and 6 bases for J; bases not matched to a gene: 5. This CDR3 is 15 amino acids long. The CDR3 spells CASSQEGQGWDTQYF. For the CDR3, the DNA is TGCGCCAGCAGCCAAGAAGGACAGGGTTGGGATACGCAGTATTTT.

The V and J genes are TRBV12-3 or TRBV12-4 and TRBJ2-2; D is perhaps TRBD1 or TRBD2 (5 bases each). Trimming cost V 9 bases and J 4 bases, with 18 bases left between them. This CDR3 spans 15 amino acids. The CDR3 DNA sequence: TGTGCCAGTGGGGGTACCCTTATGGGCACCGGGGAGCTGTTTTTT. The encoded protein is CASGGTLMGTGELFF.

This sequence joins TRBV21-1 and TRBJ2-7; the D call in the table, TRBD2, was not verified against the DNA. TRBV21-1 is a pseudogene locus. The CDR3 sequence is 17 residues long. The CDR3 nucleotides are TGTGCCAGCAGCATTCTCAGCCGGGCCCTAGAACTCTCCGAGCAGTACTTC. The encoded protein is CASSILSRALELSEQYF.

The gene calls are TRBV7-3 and TRBJ2-5; D remains ambiguous. The germline gives CDR1 SGHTA, CDR2 FQGTGA. The CDR3 is made up of 13 amino acids. Between the trimmed V and J ends, which lost 1 base and 4 bases, there was a span of 7 bases. The CDR3 DNA follows: TGTGCCAGCAGCTTAAATTACGGAGAGACCCAGTACTTC. Translating gives CASSLNYGETQYF.